Each of the 16 T cell receptor beta chains below was sequenced from the same sample in a study of CD8 T cells in Susac syndrome. Random hexamers primed reverse transcription of roughly 0.5 to 1 ug RNA. TCRdb fed the immunoSEQ multiplex PCR reads into MiXCR, producing one record per CDR3 protein. This sample has over 350,000 distinct CDR3 sequences, with approximately 85% found just once. The sample was CD8+ T cells from PBMCs. The receptor source for this set is a human donor with multiple sclerosis.

The V call is TRBV5-5, the J call TRBJ1-2, with D unresolved. The CDR3 runs to 18 residues. CDR1 is SGHKS and CDR2 is YYEKEE in the germline V gene (reference sequence). The V gene lost 0 bases and the J gene lost 2 bases, with 20 bases spanning the gap. The CDR3 DNA follows: TGTGCCAGCAGCTTGGCCCAGGAGGGTGGTAGTGAAAACTATGGCTACACCTTC. This codes for CASSLAQEGGSENYGYTF.

V and J are TRBV2 and TRBJ2-7; D uncertain. The length of the CDR3 is 12 residues. V lost 8 bases and J 2 bases, leaving 10 bases between the germline ends. Germline loops: CDR1 SNHLY, CDR2 FYNNEI. This chain's CDR3 is CASFLGPYEQYF. CDR3 nucleotides: TGTGCCAGCTTCTTAGGTCCCTACGAGCAGTACTTC.

The J gene is TRBJ1-1, the V gene TRBV15; 10 positions match TRBD1. Unmatched junction bases numbered 8, after V lost 3 bases and J lost 7 bases. This CDR3 spans 15 amino acids. CDR1 is LNHNV, CDR2 YYDKDF, per germline (reference sequence). As DNA, the CDR3 is TGTGCCACCAGCAGCCGGGACAGGGGATGGCTTGAAGCTTTCTTT. Encoded protein: CATSSRDRGWLEAFF.

This sequence joins TRBV4-1 and TRBJ2-7; tentative D call: TRBD2 (5 bases). This CDR3 has 14 residues. The ends were cut back, 3 bases at V and 5 bases at J, with 14 bases in the middle. Germline V gene data show CDR1 as MGHRA and CDR2 as YSYEKL. CDR3 sequence: CASSHHLSEDEQYF. In nucleotides, the CDR3 is TGCGCCAGCAGCCACCACCTCTCGGAGGACGAGCAGTACTTC.

For the CDR3, the DNA is TGCGCCAGCAGCGTTAATCCCACAGGGTTCCACGAGCAGTACTTC. Translated: CASSVNPTGFHEQYF. The V call is TRBV4-1, the J call TRBJ2-7; D possibly corresponds to TRBD1 (6 bases). CDR1 is MGHRA, CDR2 YSYEKL, per germline. V lost 5 bases to trimming and J lost 5 bases, with 19 bases between them. The CDR3 has 15 amino acids.

This clonotype has more than one count but fewer than ten. This chain uses TRBV27 with TRBJ2-1; D is unresolved. CDR1 and CDR2 (germline): MNHEY, SMNVEV (reference sequence). Trimming took off 6 bases at V and 5 bases at J, with 11 bases between the two ends. The CDR3 totals 13 residues. CDR3 sequence: CASSPGPHNEQFF. The DNA of the CDR3 is TGTGCCAGCAGCCCCGGGCCTCACAATGAGCAGTTCTTC.

The chain joins TRBV4-1 to TRBJ1-2, with D possibly being TRBD1 (5 bases). Per germline, CDR1 MGHRA and CDR2 YSYEKL. Trimming cost V 1 base and J 8 bases, with 14 bases left between them. The CDR3 consists of 14 residues. The CDR3 DNA sequence: TGCGCCAGCAGCCAAGGACCTGGGACCGACGGCTACACCTTC. Translation gives CASSQGPGTDGYTF.

The V gene is TRBV20-1, the J gene TRBJ1-1; 9 bases agree with TRBD1. Per germline, CDR1 DFQATT and CDR2 SNEGSKA (reference sequence). This CDR3 contains 16 residues. J lost 4 bases, V lost 3 bases, and 12 bases had no gene match. The CDR3 here is CSASRQGVLRGTEAFF. CDR3 bases: TGCAGTGCTAGTCGACAGGGGGTGTTGAGGGGCACTGAAGCTTTCTTT.

The genes are TRBV27 and TRBJ2-7, with a weak D call TRBD2 (5 bases). CDR1 and CDR2 from the germline V gene are MNHEY and SMNVEV (reference sequence). The CDR3 runs to 13 residues. The V end was cut by 3 bases, the J end by 2 bases, with 8 bases between. In DNA, the CDR3 is TGTGCCAGCAGTTTTGAGGGCCCCTACGAGCAGTACTTC. Its translation: CASSFEGPYEQYF.

This clonotype was counted between two and nine times. One end of the junction does not line up with germline, which may come from a read error. The chain uses TRBV6-6 and TRBJ2-6, with D perhaps matching TRBD1 (5 bases). The CDR3 has 11 residues. Germline values: CDR1 MNHNY, CDR2 SVGAGI (reference sequence). The CDR3 spells CASSYSGLWSF. DNA of the CDR3: TGTGCCAGCAGTTACTCGGGGCTTTGGAGTTTC.

The chain employs TRBV24-1 and TRBJ2-1; perhaps TRBD2 as D (6 bases). Deletions cut 4 bases from V and 4 bases from J, with 10 bases between. This CDR3 has 14 amino acids. Germline V gene lookup returns CDR1 KGHDR and CDR2 SFDVKD. The CDR3 loop is CATSEGGEYNEQFF. CDR3 DNA sequence: TGTGCCACCAGTGAGGGAGGAGAGTACAATGAGCAGTTCTTC.

This chain joins TRBV3-1 and TRBJ2-3, with D unclear. Deletions cut 1 base from V and 6 bases from J, with 11 bases between. The V gene's germline CDR1 is LGHDT and CDR2 YNNKEL (reference sequence). This CDR3 comprises 14 residues. The CDR3 here is CASSQGLVVDTQYF. In DNA form, the CDR3 reads TGTGCCAGCAGCCAAGGGCTAGTAGTCGATACGCAGTATTTT.

The chain recombines TRBV7-9 with TRBJ1-2, with 7 nucleotides matching TRBD1. Germline V lookup: CDR1 SEHNR, CDR2 FQNEAQ (reference sequence). J lost 1 base, V lost 5 bases, and 7 bases had no gene match. This CDR3 region has 15 residues. The CDR3: CASSKGTDFNYGYTF. The CDR3 DNA sequence: TGTGCCAGCAGCAAGGGGACAGATTTTAACTATGGCTACACCTTC.

The chain uses TRBV30 and TRBJ2-2; D may be TRBD2 (5 bases). Germline CDR1 reads GTSNPN; CDR2 reads SVGIG (reference sequence). Trimming took 7 bases from V and 5 from J, leaving 11 bases between them. This CDR3 spans 12 amino acids. The CDR3 loop is CAFRGLTGELFF. CDR3 nucleotide sequence: TGTGCCTTCCGAGGACTTACCGGGGAGCTGTTTTTT.

V usage is TRBV27 and J usage is TRBJ2-5; 8 bases align to TRBD1. The germline gives CDR1 MNHEY, CDR2 SMNVEV (reference sequence). The length of the CDR3 is 17 residues. J gave up 3 bases and V 5 bases, and 14 bases lay outside the gene matches. CDR3 nucleotide sequence: TGTGCCAGCAGTCCCTGGGAGCCGATGACAGGGGAAGAGACCCAGTACTTC. This gives the protein CASSPWEPMTGEETQYF.

V and J are TRBV20-1 and TRBJ2-7; D is undetermined. CDR1 DFQATT and CDR2 SNEGSKA come from the germline V gene (reference sequence). The V end was cut by 0 bases, the J end by 2 bases, with 14 bases between. This CDR3 is 15 amino acids long. CDR3 residues: CSARDRSDSTYEQYF. The CDR3 DNA sequence: TGCAGTGCTAGAGATCGGTCCGATAGTACCTACGAGCAGTACTTC.